This T cell receptor beta chain was recovered during a study of shared T cell receptors in the human thymus. The repertoire was sequenced with immunoSEQ multiplex PCR; TCRdb's copy has only in-frame clones and lacks some. The sample holds hundreds of thousands of clones; 88% are singletons and the top ten take over 0.008%. In germline, CDR1 is MDHEN, CDR2 SYDVKM. The CDR3 totals 19 residues. Unmatched junction bases numbered 20, after V lost 6 bases and J lost 3 bases. This sample also appeared in a second study, on human thymus T cells. From that report: Healthy Finnish infants undergoing corrective surgery for congenital heart defects were the donors. Thymus specimens were resections from corrective heart surgery. Both thymic and peripheral blood repertoires showed apparently biased V and J usage. Unrelated individuals had highly overlapping thymic repertoires, as reported in related research.

This clonotype was sampled from a boy younger than two with a congenital heart defect. The chain links TRBV28 to TRBJ2-7; 10 nucleotides align to TRBD1. The source material was thymocytes. In DNA form, the CDR3 reads TGTGCCAGCAGCTCACCCCCGGGACAGGGGTCGTTGGTCGTCTACGAGCAGTACTTC. It translates to CASSSPPGQGSLVVYEQYF.